The clone carrying this TCR beta chain was recorded at least ten times. Its antigen is not identified. The sample comes from a study of T-cell memory formation after mild COVID-19. Study in general: Clustering of TCRs was largely donor specific.

Findings and limits, study-wide: Largely, contracting CD4+ clones fell within CM and EM, and contracting CD8+ clones within EMRA.

TCRdb recomputed calls from the 5' RACE reads with MiXCR, one row per CDR3 protein. The sample has approximately 250,000 distinct CDR3 sequences, less than 20% seen once. The CDR3 spans 16 residues. In germline, CDR1 is SGHDT, CDR2 YYEEEE. J lost 9 bases, V lost 4 bases, and 15 bases had no gene match. The clonotype was recovered from an adult woman who had mild COVID-19 (a few samples of this study predate the infection). Cell type and time point are not known. This chain links TRBV5-6 with TRBJ2-1; TRBD2 matches 8 bases. The source material was PBMCs or a T cell subset sorted from them (not recorded which). In DNA form, the CDR3 reads TGTGCCAGCAGCCGGGCACTAGCGGCCGAAAGGGGTGAGCAGTTCTTC. It codes for CASSRALAAERGEQFF.